The next 5 T cell receptor beta chains were all read from a single sample in a study of response to subunit inactivated influenza vaccine. TCRdb passed the RT-PCR reads through MiXCR, listing each CDR3 protein once. The sample records about 780,000 distinct CDR3 sequences, about 18% being singletons. The source was PBMCs from blood, collected approximately 5 days after vaccination. These receptors were taken from a man between 50 and 59 years old who received an inactivated influenza vaccine.

This clonotype was observed a few times. This chain links TRBV27 with TRBJ2-1; TRBD2 is a possible D gene (5 bases). Germline-derived CDR1 and CDR2 are MNHEY and SMNVEV (reference sequence). CDR3 size: 15 residues. V was shortened by 5 bases and J by 3 bases, with 14 bases between the two germline ends. The CDR3 DNA reads as TGTGCCAGCAGTACTCGGACTGGGGTCTACAATGAGCAGTTCTTC. Translation: CASSTRTGVYNEQFF.

The chain recombines TRBV7-2 with TRBJ1-5, with TRBD1 matching over 9 bases. Germline V gene sequence: CDR1 SGHTA, CDR2 FQGNSA. Trimming removed 3 bases from V and 7 bases from J; junction bases left unmatched: 10. The CDR3 extends over 16 amino acids. In DNA form, the CDR3 reads TGTGCCAGCAGCTTTTCCGGGACAGGGAACGGCCAGCCCCAGCATTTT. Protein product: CASSFSGTGNGQPQHF.

This sequence joins TRBV27 and TRBJ2-2, with 9 positions matching TRBD1. V was pared by 7 bases and J by 3 bases, with 9 bases of the junction left unmatched. The CDR3 is 16 residues long. In germline, CDR1 is MNHEY, CDR2 SMNVEV (reference sequence). The CDR3 region has the DNA TGTGCCAGCAATACACACAGGGGGCGGGACACCGGGGAGCTGTTTTTT. The encoded protein is CASNTHRGRDTGELFF.

The gene calls are TRBV7-6 and TRBJ2-7, with D perhaps assigned TRBD1 or TRBD2 (5 bases each). The CDR3 has 14 residues. V lost 1 base to trimming and J lost 6 bases, with 13 bases between them. CDR1 is SGHVS and CDR2 is FNYEAQ in the germline V gene. The CDR3 coding sequence is TGTGCCAGCAGCTTAGGTTCGAGTGGGGGCGAGCAGTACTTC. Amino acids: CASSLGSSGGEQYF.

The chain employs TRBV5-1 and TRBJ2-3, with D perhaps TRBD2 (6 bases). Germline CDR1 and CDR2: SGHRS and YFSETQ. The CDR3 has 17 residues. Trimming left V 0 bases short and J 4 bases short, with 18 bases between. The CDR3 nucleotides read TGCGCCAGCAGCTTGGCCGCGGGGTTCTGGGGGGCAGATACGCAGTATTTT. Protein sequence: CASSLAAGFWGADTQYF.